This T cell receptor (beta chain) is from a study of blood T cell repertoires in COVID-19. Study in general: From the United States, Italy and Spain came samples of acute and convalescent COVID-19. Sample material is recorded as cDNA or gDNA derived from T cells, B-cell-depleted T cells, or PBMCs.

The CDR3 extends over 14 amino acids. Losses at the gene ends were 2 bases for V and 5 bases for J; bases not matched to a gene: 4. Germline V gene data show CDR1 as SGHTA and CDR2 as FQGNSA. Per the authors' pipeline: Amplified reference gene primers provided the basis for estimating nucleated cell counts. Measured with immunoSEQ multiplex PCR; TCRdb has only the in-frame clones, and not every one. The D gene and trimming were derived from the DNA, and the V and J assignments and clone size from that table. The table lists under 65,000 clones, 87% of them singletons, with 22% in the top ten. Seattle enrolled patients during active infection and tracked them longitudinally.

The source of this sequence is a woman of 80 years or more with COVID-19, enrolled during active disease. This chain connects TRBV7-2 to TRBJ2-7; 9 nucleotides agree with TRBD1. Sequenced input: peripheral blood. CDR3 bases: TGTGCCAGCAGCTTAAACAGGGGGCACCACGAGCAGTACTTC. Translation gives CASSLNRGHHEQYF.